A selection of T cell receptor beta chains follows, all from one sample in a study of shared T cell receptors in the human thymus. Here immunoSEQ multiplex PCR was the method, and the copy in TCRdb shows in-frame clones only, minus some. Altogether hundreds of thousands of clones are present, 88% being singletons, with the ten largest covering over 0.008%. This same sample was also taken into another study, of human thymus T cells.

The sample consisted of thymocytes. The receptors derive from a boy under two years old with a congenital heart defect. CDR3s include the opening cysteine and the closing phenylalanine or tryptophan. The D gene is left open where the match is weak. Expanded clones get a size class; other rows say once, few or many, or leave the size out.

d_call,j_call,v_call,clone_size,cdr3_nt,cdr3_aa
TRBD1,TRBJ2-7,TRBV15,-,TGTGCCACCAGCAGAGATTTCTCAAGGACAGGGTACTACGAGCAGTACTTC,CATSRDFSRTGYYEQYF
TRBD1,TRBJ2-7,TRBV7-2,-,TGTGCCAGCTCACTCCCAGGGGGCTACGAGCAGTACTTC,CASSLPGGYEQYF
TRBD2,TRBJ2-1,TRBV27,-,TGTGCCAGCAGCCCCAGGCCTAGCGGGAGGAGGTCCTACAATGAGCAGTTCTTC,CASSPRPSGRRSYNEQFF
-,TRBJ2-3,TRBV7-7,-,TGTGCTAGCAGCCTAGTACGGGGGAAGATCACAGATACGCAGTATTTT,CASSLVRGKITDTQYF
TRBD2,TRBJ2-2,TRBV10-1,-,TGCGCCAGCAGTGCGGCTAGCGGGAGGCCTAACACCGGGGAGCTGTTTTTT,CASSAASGRPNTGELFF
-,TRBJ1-4,TRBV29-1,-,TGCAGCGTTGGTGAGAGGGGGAGTGAAAAACTGTTTTTT,CSVGERGSEKLFF
TRBD2,TRBJ2-3,TRBV5-1,-,TGCGCCAGCAGCCCTGGGACTAGCGGGAGGGCGACAGATACGCAGTATTTT,CASSPGTSGRATDTQYF
TRBD2,TRBJ2-1,TRBV4-3,-,TGCGCCAGCAGCCAAGGAACTAGCGGGAATGACAATGAGCAGTTCTTC,CASSQGTSGNDNEQFF
-,TRBJ2-7,TRBV5-1,-,TGCGCCAGCAGCCCGGGACAAGCAGGCTCCTACGAGCAGTACTTC,CASSPGQAGSYEQYF
TRBD2,TRBJ2-7,TRBV5-6,-,TGTGCCAGCAGCTCGACTAGCGGGAGAAATAGGACCCACGAGCAGTACTTC,CASSSTSGRNRTHEQYF
-,TRBJ2-7,TRBV27,-,TGTGCCAGCAGCACCGGGGAGCGGTCCTACGAGCAGTACTTC,CASSTGERSYEQYF
-,TRBJ1-2,TRBV5-8,-,TGTGCCAGCAGCTCCGTGTGGAGGCGACATCGGGTGGTCGATGGCTACGCCTTC,CASSSVWRRHRVVDGYAF
-,TRBJ1-2,TRBV5-5,few,TGTGCCAGCAGCGCGGCACCGCCAGTTAACTATGGCTACACCTTC,CASSAAPPVNYGYTF
TRBD2,TRBJ2-7,TRBV28,-,TGTGCCAGCAGTCCCCGACTAGCTCGTAAGGGGGAGCAGTACTTC,CASSPRLARKGEQYF
-,TRBJ2-7,TRBV28,-,TGTGCCAGCAGATTCTACGTCGGACAGTACTACGAGCAGTACTTC,CASRFYVGQYYEQYF
TRBD1,TRBJ2-7,TRBV5-8,-,TGTGCCAGCAGCTTGGACTCCGGGACAGGGGACGAGCAGTACTTC,CASSLDSGTGDEQYF
TRBD2,TRBJ2-1,TRBV29-1,-,TGCAGCGTTGAATTTCCTGGGACTAGCGTAACCAATGAGCAGTTCTTC,CSVEFPGTSVTNEQFF
-,TRBJ2-7,TRBV2,-,TGTGCCAGCAGTGCCGGGTGGACAGTTCCCTACGAGCAGTACTTC,CASSAGWTVPYEQYF
TRBD1,TRBJ2-2,TRBV19,-,TGTGCCATCGGGACAGGGAGTGGGGAGCTGTTTTTT,CAIGTGSGELFF
-,TRBJ1-1,TRBV20-1,-,TGCAGTGCTCCCGAGGTGAAAGCTTTCTTT,CSAPEVKAFF
-,TRBJ2-7,TRBV5-5,once,TGTGCCAGCAGCTGGGGGACACAGACCTACGAGCAGTACTTC,CASSWGTQTYEQYF
-,TRBJ2-5,TRBV15,-,TGTGCCACCAGCAGAGATCCCGAGTCTCAAGAGACCCAGTACTTC,CATSRDPESQETQYF
-,TRBJ2-6,TRBV28,few,TGTGCCAGCCTTGGGGGACACCTCTCTGGGGCCAACGTCCTGACTTTC,CASLGGHLSGANVLTF
TRBD2,TRBJ2-7,TRBV5-8,few,TGTGTCGACGCCCCGGGGGGCTACGAGCAGTACTTC,CVDAPGGYEQYF
-,TRBJ2-1,TRBV6-1,few,TGTGCCAGCAGTGAATGTTCTAGAAGTGGCTACAATGAGCAGTTCTTC,CASSECSRSGYNEQFF
TRBD1,TRBJ1-4,TRBV29-1,-,TGCAGCGTTGGCGGGACAGGGACTAATGAAAAACTGTTTTTT,CSVGGTGTNEKLFF
-,TRBJ1-1,TRBV5-1,-,TGCGCCAGCAGCTTGGATCCGGGGAACACTGAAGCTTTCTTT,CASSLDPGNTEAFF
TRBD2,TRBJ2-2,TRBV11-1,-,TGTGCCAGCAGCGCTAGCGGGTCGAACACCGGGGAGCTGTTTTTT,CASSASGSNTGELFF
-,TRBJ1-2,TRBV7-2,-,TGTGCCAGCAGCTTATTGTCAGGGGAGGGCTATGGCTACACCTTC,CASSLLSGEGYGYTF
-,TRBJ2-1,TRBV27,once,TGTGCCAGCAGTCTCCGGAATAGCGACAATGAGCAGTTCTTC,CASSLRNSDNEQFF
TRBD1,TRBJ2-1,TRBV27,-,TGTGCCAGCAGTATGAGACAGGGTTCCTTTAACAATGAGCAGTTCTTC,CASSMRQGSFNNEQFF
TRBD1,TRBJ2-2,TRBV4-3,-,TGCGCCAGCAGCCACCACAGGGGGGAGGAGGACGGGGAGCTGTTTTTT,CASSHHRGEEDGELFF
TRBD2,TRBJ2-7,TRBV5-1,-,TGCGCCAGCAGCCGACTAGCGGGAGGAGGTGGGTACGAGCAGTACTTC,CASSRLAGGGGYEQYF
-,TRBJ1-4,TRBV11-2,-,TGTGCCAGCAGCCAAGCCGGGACACCACGCGAAAAACTGTTTTTT,CASSQAGTPREKLFF
TRBD2,TRBJ2-2,TRBV5-7,-,TGTGCCAGCAGCCCTCCCGGGACTAGGGGCTCCGGGGAGCTGTTTTTT,CASSPPGTRGSGELFF
-,TRBJ1-1,TRBV30,few,TGTGCCTGGAGCGTCTCCCCCCTGAACACTGAAGCTTTCTTT,CAWSVSPLNTEAFF
TRBD1,TRBJ2-7,TRBV4-3,-,TGCGCCAGCAGCCACCCGACGCCGGACAGGGTCCACGAGCAGTACTTC,CASSHPTPDRVHEQYF
TRBD2,TRBJ2-2,TRBV7-2,-,TGTGCCAGCAGCTTAAGAGGGACTAGCGGGGAAACCGGGGAGCTGTTTTTT,CASSLRGTSGETGELFF
-,TRBJ2-7,TRBV27,-,TGTGCCAGCAGTTCATCGTCCCGGGACAACTACGAGCAGTACTTC,CASSSSSRDNYEQYF
-,TRBJ2-1,TRBV20-1,-,TGCAGTGCTAGACTCGGTAATGAGCAGTTCTTC,CSARLGNEQFF
TRBD2,TRBJ2-1,TRBV7-2,-,TGTGCCAGCAGCTTGCGCGGGAGTTCTAGTGAGCAGTTCTTC,CASSLRGSSSEQFF
-,TRBJ2-2,TRBV10-3,-,TGTGCCACCGGGACATCCGCGAACACCGGGGAGCTGTTTTTT,CATGTSANTGELFF
TRBD2,TRBJ2-1,TRBV14,-,TGTGCCAGCAGCCAAGTCAGCGGGAGAGGATCTGAGCAGTTCTTC,CASSQVSGRGSEQFF
TRBD2,TRBJ2-5,TRBV19,few,TGTGCCACGGCTAGCGGAGTCCAAGAGACCCAGTACTTC,CATASGVQETQYF
TRBD2,TRBJ2-1,TRBV11-2,-,TGTGCCAGCAGCTTTCCCCCCGGACTAGCCGGTGAGCAGTTCTTC,CASSFPPGLAGEQFF
TRBD2,TRBJ2-7,TRBV7-8,-,TGTGCCAGCAGCCCGGAGACTAGCGGGCCCCCCTACGAGCAGTACTTC,CASSPETSGPPYEQYF